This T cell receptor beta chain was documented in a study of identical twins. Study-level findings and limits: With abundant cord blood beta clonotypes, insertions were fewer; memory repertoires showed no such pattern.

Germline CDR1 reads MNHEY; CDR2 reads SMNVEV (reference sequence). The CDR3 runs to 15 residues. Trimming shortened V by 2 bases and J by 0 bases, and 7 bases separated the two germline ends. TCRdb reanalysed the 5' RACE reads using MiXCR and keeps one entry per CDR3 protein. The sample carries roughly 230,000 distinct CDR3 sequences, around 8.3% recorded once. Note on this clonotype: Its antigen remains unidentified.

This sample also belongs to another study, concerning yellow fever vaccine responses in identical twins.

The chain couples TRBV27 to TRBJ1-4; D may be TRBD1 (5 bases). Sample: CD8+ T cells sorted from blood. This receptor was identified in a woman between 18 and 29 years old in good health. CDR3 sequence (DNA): TGTGCCAGCAGTTTAAGAGGGGCAACTAATGAAAAACTGTTTTTT. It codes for CASSLRGATNEKLFF.